These 26 T cell receptor beta chains originate from one sample sequenced in a study of Graves' ophthalmopathy and Graves' hyperthyroidism (dated by TCRdb to 2016 to 2018). The data were produced on an Illumina HiSeq 2000. For repertoire sequencing, the TCR beta CDR3 regions were amplified from RNA transcripts. The first round was an RT-PCR using HTBI primers with the Qiagen OneStep RT-PCR kit, and this first round was followed by a second-round multiplex PCR, then size selection and purification. Through fastp at Q25 and MiXCR, TCRdb rebuilt clones from the public reads, retaining in-frame beta chains. Entries are consolidated by CDR3 protein sequence, retaining the most common genes and DNA. This sample gives 200,000 to 300,000 distinct CDR3 sequences in total; approximately 42% of them show up just once. The ten largest clones take up roughly 50% of the sample. The sequencing sample was made of peripheral blood. The receptor set was obtained from an adult man with Graves' ophthalmopathy.

This clonotype was recorded many times. The gene calls are TRBV24-1 and TRBJ2-2, with D tentatively TRBD2 (6 bases). Trimming removed 5 bases from V and 7 bases from J, with 13 bases in between. Germline V gives CDR1 KGHDR, CDR2 SFDVKD. The CDR3 runs 14 residues. The CDR3 here is CATSVNRDFGELFF. CDR3 nucleotide sequence: TGTGCCACCAGTGTGAACCGGGACTTCGGGGAGCTGTTTTTT.

This clonotype has a handful of counts. V gene TRBV10-2 combines with J gene TRBJ1-5, with TRBD1 identical over 8 bases. Trimming removed 3 bases from V and 2 bases from J; junction bases left unmatched: 3. The CDR3 covers 15 residues. Per germline, CDR1 WSHSY and CDR2 SAAADI. CDR3: CASSDRGLGNQPQHF. In DNA, the CDR3 is TGCGCCAGCAGTGACAGGGGGCTAGGCAATCAGCCCCAGCATTTT.

The chain links TRBV9 to TRBJ1-6; D remains unclear. The CDR3 is 15 residues long. Germline V gene data show CDR1 as SGDLS and CDR2 as YYNGEE. The V end was cut by 4 bases, the J end by 2 bases, with 10 bases between. The CDR3 reads CASSLMDPYNSPLHF. CDR3 DNA: TGTGCCAGCAGCTTAATGGACCCCTATAATTCACCCCTCCACTTT.

This clonotype has just a few counts. This rearrangement joins TRBV7-3 to TRBJ2-5, with TRBD1 matching 8 bases. J lost 6 bases, V lost 6 bases, and 9 bases had no gene match. The CDR3 covers 14 residues. CDR1 is SGHTA, CDR2 FQGTGA, per germline. CDR3 bases: TGTGCCAGCAGTTTACGGACAGGGCCCCAGACCCAGTACTTC. It translates to CASSLRTGPQTQYF.

V gene TRBV5-1 combines with J gene TRBJ1-4; the match to TRBD1 covers 9 bases. From germline, CDR1 is SGHRS and CDR2 YFSETQ. J was trimmed by 6 bases and V by 0 bases; bases with no gene match: 3. The CDR3 sequence is 15 residues long. DNA of the CDR3: TGCGCCAGCAGCTTGGCGGGACAGGGACATGAAAAACTGTTTTTT. Residues: CASSLAGQGHEKLFF.

This clonotype was picked up a small number of times. The gene calls are TRBV24-1 and TRBJ1-5; possibly TRBD1 for D (5 bases). V lost 3 bases and J 2 bases, leaving 7 bases between the germline ends. The CDR3 spans 14 residues. Germline CDR1 reads KGHDR; CDR2 reads SFDVKD. The CDR3 loop reads CATSDGGGNQPQHF. The CDR3 DNA sequence: TGTGCCACCAGTGATGGGGGGGGCAATCAGCCCCAGCATTTT.

V is TRBV12-3 or TRBV12-4 and J is TRBJ2-2, with D perhaps matching TRBD1 (5 bases). Trimming removed 6 bases from V and 3 bases from J, with 11 bases in between. This CDR3 is built from 14 residues. The CDR3 nucleotides read TGTGCCAGCAGCCTTACAGGTTACACCGGGGAGCTGTTTTTT. Encoded protein: CASSLTGYTGELFF.

The chain is built from TRBV6-5 and TRBJ1-5, with D maybe TRBD1 (6 bases). CDR1 and CDR2 from the germline V gene are MNHEY and SVGAGI. Between the trimmed V and J ends, which lost 2 bases and 3 bases, there was a span of 17 bases. The CDR3 is 17 amino acids. The CDR3 coding sequence is TGTGCCAGCAGTTACCTCATAGGTGGGGGGCCCAATCAGCCCCAGCATTTT. Protein: CASSYLIGGGPNQPQHF.

This clonotype was seen a handful of times. J is TRBJ2-2 and V is TRBV24-1; D ambiguous. The CDR3 covers 16 residues. Germline loops: CDR1 KGHDR, CDR2 SFDVKD. V was cut by 3 bases and J by 2 bases, with 12 bases left in between. The CDR3 spells CATSDDDYFNTGELFF. CDR3 bases: TGTGCCACCAGTGATGATGATTACTTCAACACCGGGGAGCTGTTTTTT.

With regard to this clonotype: One end of the junction is discordant with germline, which a read error may explain. The chain joins TRBV10-3 to TRBJ1-1, with TRBD1 matching 7 bases. Germline CDR1 ENHRY, CDR2 SYGVKD. CDR3 size: 14 residues. CDR3 in DNA: TGTGCCAGCAGTTGGACAGGAGTGAACACTGAAGCTTTCTTT. Protein sequence: CASSWTGVNTEAFF.

This clonotype was counted ten times or more. The genes are TRBV29-1 and TRBJ1-2; TRBD1 agrees at 8 bases. The CDR3 spans 14 residues. J lost 4 bases, V lost 4 bases, and 8 bases had no gene match. Germline V gives CDR1 SQVTM, CDR2 ANQGSEA. The CDR3 nucleotides read TGCAGCGTTGGACAGGACAGGGTAGGCTATGGCTACACCTTC. Its protein is CSVGQDRVGYGYTF.

This clonotype appeared many times. V gene TRBV7-8 combines with J gene TRBJ1-1; no reliable D call. The CDR3 loop spans 13 amino acids. From germline, CDR1 is SGHVS and CDR2 FQNEAQ. The V end lost 5 bases, the J end lost 4 bases, and 11 bases lay between the germline ends. The CDR3 region is CASSPVSSTEAFF. The CDR3 DNA reads TGTGCCAGCAGCCCGGTCTCCTCCACTGAAGCTTTCTTT. Looking up the rest from reference TRBV7-8 and TRBJ1-1 gives the full variable domain: GAGVSQSPRYKVAKRGQDVALRCDPISGHVSLFWYQQALGQGPEFLTYFQNEAQLDKSGLPSDRFFAERPEGSVSTLKIQRTQQEDSAVYLCASSPVSSTEAFFGQGTRLTVV.

The chain carries TRBV29-1 and TRBJ2-7; TRBD2 is a possible D gene (6 bases). The J call may be in error: the DNA end matches TRBJ2-1 better. Germline V gives CDR1 SQVTM, CDR2 ANQGSEA. This CDR3 contains 15 residues. The CDR3 nucleotides read TGCAGCGGTGCCCCCCAGTGGGAGGATGGGGATGAGCAGTTCTTC. Amino acid sequence: CSGAPQWEDGDEQFF.

V usage is TRBV25-1 and J usage is TRBJ2-7; D assignment may be TRBD1 or TRBD2 (5 bases each). V was shortened by 5 bases and J by 7 bases, with 24 bases between the two germline ends. The germline V gene has CDR1 MGHDK and CDR2 SYGVNS. The CDR3 extends over 16 amino acids. CDR3 nucleotide sequence: TGTGCCAGCAGTCCCCACCCTGGGGCTCTCCCGGGGGAGCAGTACTTC. Encoded protein: CASSPHPGALPGEQYF.

The chain recombines TRBV19 with TRBJ2-5; D gene ambiguous. Germline V CDR1 and CDR2: LNHDA, SQIVND (reference sequence). V lost 5 bases and J lost 4, with 11 bases in between. CDR3 length equals 13 residues. In DNA, the CDR3 is TGTGCCAGTAGTCTTTCCTGGGGAGAGACCCAGTACTTC. It yields the protein CASSLSWGETQYF. Full variable domain (missing parts from reference TRBV19 and TRBJ2-5): DGGITQSPKYLFRKEGQNVTLSCEQNLNHDAMYWYRQDPGQGLRLIYYSQIVNDFQKGDIAEGYSVSREKKESFPLTVTSAQKNPTAFYLCASSLSWGETQYFGPGTRLLVL.

The V and J genes are TRBV24-1 and TRBJ2-2; TRBD1 agrees at 8 bases. V lost 3 bases to trimming and J lost 3 bases; unmatched junction nucleotides: 2. The CDR3 extends over 15 amino acids. Germline lookup yields CDR1 KGHDR and CDR2 SFDVKD. CDR3 in DNA: TGTGCCACCAGTGATGCGACAGGGGACACCGGGGAGCTGTTTTTT. Its protein product is CATSDATGDTGELFF.

This clonotype has just a few counts. The genes are TRBV27 and TRBJ2-3; 10 nucleotides agree with TRBD2. CDR1 and CDR2 from the germline V gene are MNHEY and SMNVEV (reference sequence). V lost 6 bases, J lost 4 bases, and 4 bases stayed unmatched. CDR3 size: 14 residues. The CDR3 reads CASRAGGRADTQYF. The CDR3 nucleotides read TGTGCCAGCAGAGCGGGAGGGCGGGCAGATACGCAGTATTTT.

The V and J genes are TRBV28 and TRBJ2-7; 7 bases match TRBD1. Germline assignment: CDR1 MDHEN and CDR2 SYDVKM. Trimming removed 3 bases from V and 2 bases from J; junction bases left unmatched: 7. This CDR3 has 15 residues. The CDR3, as DNA: TGTGCCAGCAGTTTGTCACTGACAGGGCCCTACGAGCAGTACTTC. Translation gives CASSLSLTGPYEQYF.

A note on this clonotype: Germline is not matched at one junction end, which may reflect a read error. The chain has TRBV5-1 and TRBJ1-5; 7 bases map to TRBD1. In germline, CDR1 is SGHRS, CDR2 YFSETQ. The CDR3 contains 14 residues. CDR3 residues: CASSLQGEGQPQHF. Written as DNA, the CDR3 is TGTGCCAGCAGCCTTCAGGGGGAAGGGCAGCCCCAGCATTTT.

This sequence joins TRBV7-2 and TRBJ1-1; D is uncertain. The CDR3 length is 15 residues. The germline V gene has CDR1 SGHTA and CDR2 FQGNSA. The ends were cut back, 2 bases at V and 6 bases at J, with 16 bases in the middle. This chain's CDR3 is CASSLKSHSGAEAFF. As DNA, the CDR3 is TGTGCCAGCAGCTTAAAATCCCACTCTGGCGCTGAAGCTTTCTTT.

This clonotype came up a few times. The V gene is TRBV20-1, the J gene TRBJ2-7; 10 bases align to TRBD1. Germline V gene lookup returns CDR1 DFQATT and CDR2 SNEGSKA (reference sequence). After removal of 5 bases from V and 2 bases from J, the junction contained 6 bases not matched to a gene. The CDR3 is 14 amino acids. CDR3 in amino acids: CSAYLGTGAYEQYF. The CDR3 DNA is TGCAGTGCTTATCTCGGGACAGGGGCCTACGAGCAGTACTTC.

There are many counts of this clonotype. V usage is TRBV15 and J usage is TRBJ1-5; possible D gene TRBD1, 5 bases. Germline assignment: CDR1 LNHNV and CDR2 YYDKDF (reference sequence). V was cut by 3 bases and J by 0 bases, with 15 bases left in between. CDR3 size: 17 residues. CDR3 residues: CATSSRRRGTSNQPQHF. The CDR3 coding sequence is TGTGCCACCAGCAGTCGCAGACGAGGGACTAGCAATCAGCCCCAGCATTTT.

The chain carries TRBV2 and TRBJ2-7, with 14 bases identical to TRBD2. Germline values: CDR1 SNHLY, CDR2 FYNNEI. The CDR3 spans 17 residues. The ends lost 0 bases at V and 7 bases at J; junction bases unmatched: 8. The CDR3 sequence: CASSEAVGLAGANEQYF. The CDR3 coding sequence is TGTGCCAGCAGTGAAGCCGTGGGACTAGCGGGAGCGAATGAGCAGTACTTC.

This clonotype has more than one count but fewer than ten. This rearrangement joins TRBV7-2 to TRBJ1-3; D not certain. V lost 4 bases and J lost 0, with 7 bases in between. CDR3 length equals 14 residues. The germline V gene encodes CDR1 SGHTA and CDR2 FQGNSA. In nucleotides, the CDR3 is TGTGCCAGCAGCTCCAGGAGCTCTGGAAACACCATATATTTT. Translated, it gives CASSSRSSGNTIYF.

The rearrangement uses TRBV7-2 and TRBJ2-7; 8 bases match TRBD2. The germline gives CDR1 SGHTA, CDR2 FQGNSA. This CDR3 region has 15 residues. With 3 bases clipped from V and 0 bases from J, the junction kept 4 bases outside the gene matches. CDR3 in DNA: TGTGCCAGCAGCTTTCTAGCGGGCCCCTCCTACGAGCAGTACTTC. Translated: CASSFLAGPSYEQYF.

The V gene is TRBV2, the J gene TRBJ1-5, with TRBD1 identical over 7 bases. CDR3 length equals 15 residues. With V trimmed by 4 bases and J by 1 base, 4 bases remained unmatched. Germline CDR1 reads SNHLY; CDR2 reads FYNNEI. CDR3 sequence: CASSAEGASNQPQHF. CDR3 nucleotides: TGTGCCAGCAGTGCGGAGGGGGCAAGCAATCAGCCCCAGCATTTT.